This T cell receptor beta chain was sequenced for a study of CD8 T cells in ankylosing spondylitis. TCRdb reanalysed the 5' RACE reads using MiXCR and keeps one entry per CDR3 protein. Counted here are 20,000 to 25,000 distinct CDR3 sequences, 10% to 15% occurring once; the ten biggest clones make up about 32%. This clonotype was seen more than once but under ten times. This receptor was obtained from a male donor with ankylosing spondylitis or in good health (not recorded which). The sample comprised blood.

CDR3 sequence (DNA): TGTGCCACATGTAGGACAGGGGGGGATGAAAAACTGTTTTTT. The encoded protein is CATCRTGGDEKLFF. This chain links TRBV7-2 with TRBJ1-4, with TRBD1 matching over 10 bases. Germline CDR1 SGHTA, CDR2 FQGNSA. V gave up 10 bases and J gave up 6 bases; unmatched junction bases: 8. CDR3 length: 14 residues.